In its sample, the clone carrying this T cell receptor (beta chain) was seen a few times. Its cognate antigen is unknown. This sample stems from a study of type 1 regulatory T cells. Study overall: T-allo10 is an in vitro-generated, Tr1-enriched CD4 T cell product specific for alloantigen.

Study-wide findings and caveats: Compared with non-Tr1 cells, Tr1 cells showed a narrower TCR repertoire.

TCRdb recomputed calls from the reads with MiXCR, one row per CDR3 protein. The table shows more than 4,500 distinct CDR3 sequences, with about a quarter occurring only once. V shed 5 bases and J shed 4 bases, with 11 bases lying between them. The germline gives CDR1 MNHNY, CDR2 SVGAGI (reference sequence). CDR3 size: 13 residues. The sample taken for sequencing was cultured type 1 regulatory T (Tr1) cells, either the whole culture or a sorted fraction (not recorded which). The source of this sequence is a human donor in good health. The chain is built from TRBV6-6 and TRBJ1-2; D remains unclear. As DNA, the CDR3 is TGTGCCAGCAGTCTAGGATGGAGCTATGGCTACACCTTC. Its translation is CASSLGWSYGYTF.